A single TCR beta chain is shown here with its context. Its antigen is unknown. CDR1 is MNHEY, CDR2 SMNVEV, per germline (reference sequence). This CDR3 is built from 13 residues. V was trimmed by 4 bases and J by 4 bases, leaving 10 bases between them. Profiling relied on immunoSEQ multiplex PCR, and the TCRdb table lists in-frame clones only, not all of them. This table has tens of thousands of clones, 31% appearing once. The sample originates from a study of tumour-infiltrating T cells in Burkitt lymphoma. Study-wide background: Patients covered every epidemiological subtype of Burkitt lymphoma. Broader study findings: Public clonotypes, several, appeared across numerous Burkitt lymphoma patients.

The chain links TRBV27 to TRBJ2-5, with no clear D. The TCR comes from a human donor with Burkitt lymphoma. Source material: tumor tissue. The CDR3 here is CASSSPVGETQYF. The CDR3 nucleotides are TGTGCCAGCAGTTCCCCCGTTGGAGAGACCCAGTACTTC.